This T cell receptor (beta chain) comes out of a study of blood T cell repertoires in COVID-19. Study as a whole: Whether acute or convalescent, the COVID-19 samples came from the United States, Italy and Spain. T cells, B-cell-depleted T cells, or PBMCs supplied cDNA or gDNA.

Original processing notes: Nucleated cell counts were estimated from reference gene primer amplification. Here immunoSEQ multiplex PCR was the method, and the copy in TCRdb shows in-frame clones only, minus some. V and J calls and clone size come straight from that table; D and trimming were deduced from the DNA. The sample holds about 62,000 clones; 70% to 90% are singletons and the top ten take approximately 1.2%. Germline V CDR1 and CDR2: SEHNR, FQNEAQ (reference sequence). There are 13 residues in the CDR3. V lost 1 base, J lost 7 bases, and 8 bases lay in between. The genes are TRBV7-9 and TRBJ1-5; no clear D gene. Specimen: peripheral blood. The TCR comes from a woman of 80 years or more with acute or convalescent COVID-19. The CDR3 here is CASSLGEGQPQHF. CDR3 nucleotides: TGTGCCAGCAGCTTAGGGGAGGGCCAGCCCCAGCATTTT.